The rows below give T cell receptor beta chains drawn from one sample of a study of CD8 T cells in ankylosing spondylitis. TCRdb passed the 5' RACE reads through MiXCR, listing each CDR3 protein once. The repertoire holds around 39,000 distinct CDR3 sequences, with about 15% as singletons. Sequencing was carried out using blood. These receptors were taken from a male donor with ankylosing spondylitis or in good health (not recorded which). The CDR3 runs from the conserved cysteine through the conserved F or W. D genes are given only for firm matches. Expanded clones get a size class; other rows say once, few or many, or leave the size out.

clone size: NA; V gene: TRBV6-6; D gene: TRBD2; J gene: TRBJ2-1; CDR3 protein: CASGSGTSSYNEQFF; CDR3 DNA: TGTGCCAGCGGTAGCGGGACCAGCTCCTACAATGAGCAGTTCTTC
clone size: few; V gene: TRBV12-3/TRBV12-4; D gene: TRBD2; J gene: TRBJ2-2; CDR3 protein: CASRVGTSAGELFF; CDR3 DNA: TGTGCCAGCAGAGTCGGGACTAGCGCCGGGGAGCTGTTTTTT
clone size: few; V gene: TRBV20-1; D gene: TRBD2; J gene: TRBJ2-1; CDR3 protein: CSAGTRNYNEQFF; CDR3 DNA: TGCAGTGCCGGGACTAGGAATTACAATGAGCAGTTCTTC
clone size: few; V gene: TRBV28; D gene: TRBD1; J gene: TRBJ2-2; CDR3 protein: CASKDRVIDTGELFF; CDR3 DNA: TGTGCCAGCAAGGACAGGGTAATTGACACCGGGGAGCTGTTTTTT
clone size: few; V gene: TRBV7-2; D gene: NA; J gene: TRBJ1-4; CDR3 protein: CASSPGTTNEKLFF; CDR3 DNA: TGTGCCAGCAGCCCAGGGACAACTAATGAAAAACTGTTTTTT
clone size: few; V gene: TRBV20-1; D gene: NA; J gene: TRBJ1-6; CDR3 protein: CSARGGGGNNSPLHF; CDR3 DNA: TGCAGTGCTAGAGGGGGGGGAGGAAATAATTCACCCCTCCACTTT
clone size: many; V gene: TRBV21-1; D gene: NA; J gene: TRBJ2-2; CDR3 protein: CASSPGTGGITGELFF; CDR3 DNA: TGTGCCAGCAGCCCCGGGACAGGGGGTATCACCGGGGAGCTGTTTTTT
clone size: NA; V gene: TRBV12-3/TRBV12-4; D gene: NA; J gene: TRBJ1-1; CDR3 protein: CASSLSKAGENPEAFF; CDR3 DNA: TGTGCCAGCAGTTTATCTAAGGCAGGGGAGAACCCTGAAGCTTTCTTT
clone size: NA; V gene: TRBV30; D gene: NA; J gene: TRBJ1-1; CDR3 protein: CAWRRTVFTEAFF; CDR3 DNA: TGTGCCTGGAGACGGACAGTTTTCACTGAAGCTTTCTTT
clone size: few; V gene: TRBV7-8; D gene: NA; J gene: TRBJ2-1; CDR3 protein: CASSLVGYEQFF; CDR3 DNA: TGTGCCAGCAGCTTAGTAGGATACGAGCAGTTCTTC
clone size: NA; V gene: TRBV20-1; D gene: TRBD1; J gene: TRBJ2-2; CDR3 protein: CSARDPRTGNTGELFF; CDR3 DNA: TGCAGTGCTAGAGATCCCCGGACAGGGAACACCGGGGAGCTGTTTTTT
clone size: NA; V gene: TRBV5-1; D gene: NA; J gene: TRBJ2-2; CDR3 protein: CASRDGSQGTTGELFF; CDR3 DNA: TGCGCCAGCAGGGATGGTAGCCAGGGGACCACCGGGGAGCTGTTTTTT
clone size: NA; V gene: TRBV20-1; D gene: NA; J gene: TRBJ2-5; CDR3 protein: CSVMLQQETQYF; CDR3 DNA: TGCAGTGTTATGCTGCAACAAGAGACCCAGTACTTC
clone size: few; V gene: TRBV2; D gene: NA; J gene: TRBJ2-1; CDR3 protein: CASSDTSSYNEQFF; CDR3 DNA: TGTGCCAGCAGTGACACGAGCTCCTACAATGAGCAGTTCTTC